This entry lists 10 T cell receptor beta chains sequenced from one sample in a study of blood T cell repertoires in COVID-19. Sequencing used immunoSEQ multiplex PCR; TCRdb keeps in-frame clones, though not all of them. The sample includes 90,000 to 120,000 clones, about 85% of them seen just once. The sample was peripheral blood. The receptors here all came from a woman in her seventies with acute or convalescent COVID-19.

The chain employs TRBV6-1 and TRBJ2-3, with TRBD2 as a possible D gene (6 bases). Germline values: CDR1 MNHNS, CDR2 SASEGT. V was pared by 4 bases and J by 0 bases, with 17 bases between. The CDR3 totals 17 residues. The CDR3 DNA reads TGTGCCAGCAGTGTTGCCTTCGCGGGGACTAGCACAGATACGCAGTATTTT. Translating it yields CASSVAFAGTSTDTQYF.

CDR3 in amino acids: CASSSKDRGLSGNTIYF. DNA of the CDR3: TGTGCCAGCAGCTCCAAGGACAGGGGGCTCTCTGGAAACACCATATATTTT. The chain links TRBV7-2 to TRBJ1-3; 11 nucleotides line up with TRBD1. CDR1 SGHTA and CDR2 FQGNSA come from the germline V gene. V dropped 4 bases and J dropped 0; count of bases not matched to a gene: 5. The length of the CDR3 is 17 residues.

The J gene is TRBJ2-5, the V gene TRBV15; D unclear. The CDR3 has 15 residues. Per the germline V gene, CDR1 is LNHNV and CDR2 is YYDKDF (reference sequence). Trimming cost V 0 bases and J 2 bases, with 10 bases left between them. In nucleotides, the CDR3 is TGTGCCACCAGCAGAGAACTCTCCATTCAAGAGACCCAGTACTTC. This codes for CATSRELSIQETQYF. Using reference TRBV15 and TRBJ2-5 for the parts outside the CDR3, the full variable domain is DAMVIQNPRYQVTQFGKPVTLSCSQTLNHNVMYWYQQKSSQAPKLLFHYYDKDFNNEADTPDNFQSRRPNTSFCFLDIRSPGLGDTAMYLCATSRELSIQETQYFGPGTRLLVL.

The chain joins TRBV19 to TRBJ1-2, with TRBD1 identical over 10 bases. CDR3 length equals 17 residues. Per germline, CDR1 LNHDA and CDR2 SQIVND (reference sequence). With V trimmed by 6 bases and J by 4 bases, 14 bases remained unmatched. The CDR3, as DNA: TGTGCCAGTAGAGTCCCGGGACAGGGGAATGGAGGCTATGGCTACACCTTC. It codes for CASRVPGQGNGGYGYTF.

This chain connects TRBV5-1 to TRBJ2-1; D not certain. Trimming left V 4 bases short and J 4 bases short, with 9 bases between. The CDR3 contains 13 residues. CDR1 is SGHRS and CDR2 is YFSETQ in the germline V gene. Here the CDR3 reads CASSTGSYNEQFF. DNA for the CDR3: TGCGCCAGCAGCACCGGGTCGTACAATGAGCAGTTCTTC. The whole variable domain, filled in from reference TRBV5-1 and TRBJ2-1, reads KAGVTQTPRYLIKTRGQQVTLSCSPISGHRSVSWYQQTPGQGLQFLFEYFSETQRNKGNFPGRFSGRQFSNSRSEMNVSTLELGDSALYLCASSTGSYNEQFFGPGTRLTVL.

The V gene is TRBV11-2, the J gene TRBJ2-1, with D tentatively TRBD2 (5 bases). Germline CDR1 and CDR2: SGHAT and FQNNGV. V was shortened by 0 bases and J by 10 bases, with 7 bases between the two germline ends. This CDR3 is 12 amino acids long. CDR3 sequence reads: CASSLDGKEQFF. The CDR3 DNA reads as TGTGCCAGCAGCTTAGACGGGAAAGAGCAGTTCTTC.

V gene TRBV6-2 or TRBV6-3 combines with J gene TRBJ2-5; the match to TRBD1 covers 8 bases. The CDR3 has 14 residues. Germline trimming cut 1 base from V and 5 bases from J; bases unmatched to any gene: 3. CDR1 MNHEY and CDR2 SVGEGT come from the germline V gene. CDR3 sequence (DNA): TGTGCCAGCAGTTACTTGACAGGGGTGGAGACCCAGTACTTC. Translated: CASSYLTGVETQYF.

The chain has TRBV29-1 and TRBJ1-4, with 7 bases matching TRBD1. Unmatched junction bases numbered 4, after V lost 4 bases and J lost 5 bases. The CDR3 is made up of 13 amino acids. The germline gives CDR1 SQVTM, CDR2 ANQGSEA. The CDR3 here is CSVAGGRNEKLFF. The CDR3 DNA reads TGCAGCGTTGCAGGGGGTAGGAATGAAAAACTGTTTTTT. Drawing the rest from reference TRBV29-1 and TRBJ1-4, the complete variable domain is SAVISQKPSRDICQRGTSLTIQCQVDSQVTMMFWYRQQPGQSLTLIATANQGSEATYESGFVIDKFPISRPNLTFSTLTVSNMSPEDSSIYLCSVAGGRNEKLFFGSGTQLSVL.

This rearrangement joins TRBV2 to TRBJ2-5, with TRBD1 identical over 9 bases. Germline CDR1 and CDR2: SNHLY and FYNNEI. With V trimmed by 2 bases and J by 5 bases, 6 bases remained unmatched. The CDR3 is made up of 15 amino acids. CDR3 loop: CASSETGQGTETQYF. The CDR3 DNA follows: TGTGCCAGCAGTGAAACGGGACAGGGTACGGAGACCCAGTACTTC.

The count of this clone is one. The V and J genes are TRBV11-3 and TRBJ1-1; 7 positions match TRBD1. Trimming cost V 6 bases and J 8 bases; bases outside gene matches: 3. Germline V gives CDR1 SGHNT, CDR2 YENEEA. The length of the CDR3 is 11 residues. CDR3 amino acids: CASRAGQEAFF. DNA for the CDR3: TGTGCCAGCAGGGCGGGACAGGAAGCTTTCTTT.